The present entry profiles one T cell receptor (beta chain) with its context. Antigen unknown. This sample is part of a study of blood T cells in healthy people across ages. Findings and caveats of the study: Per-million-T-cell TCR beta diversity fell roughly linearly with age.

This CDR3 region has 16 residues. V lost 4 bases, J lost 1 base, and 8 bases stayed unmatched. CDR1 is LGHDT, CDR2 YNNKEL, per germline (reference sequence). Primers used in a second PCR of roughly 6 to 12 cycles were a sample-barcoded 5' primer and a J-beta primer mix. TCRdb reprocessed the 5' RACE reads via MiXCR and lists one record per CDR3 protein. The sample records about 800,000 distinct CDR3 sequences, 25% being singletons. This sample also appeared in a second study, on T cells of mothers and their children. As that study records: Versus unrelated pairs, overlap was slightly higher in related mother-child pairs, without reaching significance.

The TCR originated in a boy younger than 18 in good health. This chain uses TRBV3-1 with TRBJ2-3; 7 bases map to TRBD2. Sequenced input: blood. CDR3 nucleotides: TGTGCCAGCAGCCTCCTTGCGGGGGTTCGCACAGATACGCAGTATTTT. As protein: CASSLLAGVRTDTQYF.